This TCR beta chain comes out of a study of blood T cell repertoires in COVID-19. Sequencing was performed with immunoSEQ multiplex PCR; in TCRdb, only in-frame clones are kept and a portion is missing. Of under 300,000 clones detected, about 80% appear once; the ten largest clones hold over 14%. From germline, CDR1 is GTSNPN and CDR2 SVGIG (reference sequence). This CDR3 has 15 amino acids. Trimming took 2 bases from V and 4 from J, leaving 16 bases between them. The V and J genes are TRBV30 and TRBJ2-3, with D possibly TRBD2 on 6 matching bases. The sequenced sample consisted of PBMCs or T cells enriched from blood (not recorded which). The receptor was derived from a man aged 35 to 55 who had recovered from COVID-19. The CDR3 coding sequence is TGTGCCTGGAGTTCCGCGGGATTAACTTCAGATACGCAGTATTTT. This codes for CAWSSAGLTSDTQYF. The full variable domain, in which reference TRBV30 and TRBJ2-3 provide the parts outside the CDR3, is SQTIHQWPATLVQPVGSPLSLECTVEGTSNPNLYWYRQAAGRGLQLLFYSVGIGQISSEVPQNLSASRPQDRQFILSSKKLLLSDSGFYLCAWSSAGLTSDTQYFGPGTRLTVL.